A selection of T cell receptor beta chains follows, all from one sample in a study of human T cells and chemical hapten exposure. One entry per CDR3 protein results from TCRdb running MiXCR on the RACE reads. The sample consists of about 98,000 distinct CDR3 sequences, approximately 10% of them appearing once. Sequences were derived from whole blood, sampled in connection with sensitization to the hapten diphenylcyclopropenone (DPC). The receptors derive from a woman aged 60 to 75 with alopecia areata. Some clones in this sample may be carry-over from other donors' samples. CDR3s include the opening cysteine and the closing phenylalanine or tryptophan. The D gene is left open where the match is weak. The size field is filled for only some rows; it gives once, few, many or a size class.

CDR3nt: TGCAGCGTCACTAAGGGGATCCTGAACACTGAAGCTTTCTTT
CDR3aa: CSVTKGILNTEAFF
j_gene: TRBJ1-1
d_gene: -
abundance: -
len: 14
v_gene: TRBV29-1

CDR3nt: TGTGCCAGCAGCCGTCACACCGGGGAGCTGTTTTTT
CDR3aa: CASSRHTGELFF
j_gene: TRBJ2-2
d_gene: -
abundance: -
len: 12
v_gene: TRBV7-2

CDR3nt: TGTGCCAGCAGCTTGGCAGGCGAGGGAAACATTCAGTACTTC
CDR3aa: CASSLAGEGNIQYF
j_gene: TRBJ2-4
d_gene: -
abundance: many
len: 14
v_gene: TRBV7-9

CDR3nt: TGCAGCGTCGAGAGGGGAGGCTATGGCTACACCTTC
CDR3aa: CSVERGGYGYTF
j_gene: TRBJ1-2
d_gene: -
abundance: many
len: 12
v_gene: TRBV29-1

CDR3nt: TGTGCCAGCACCCCCCAAGGGGGCAGGGATCAGCCCCAGCATTTT
CDR3aa: CASTPQGGRDQPQHF
j_gene: TRBJ1-5
d_gene: TRBD1
abundance: -
len: 15
v_gene: TRBV12-3/TRBV12-4

CDR3nt: TGTGCCAGCACCCCGGGTCAGGGGGCTAGAGGGGCCAACGTCCTGACTTTC
CDR3aa: CASTPGQGARGANVLTF
j_gene: TRBJ2-6
d_gene: TRBD1
abundance: few
len: 17
v_gene: TRBV27

CDR3nt: TGCGCCAGCAGCACCGGACAGGGAGGATGGGCTTTCTTT
CDR3aa: CASSTGQGGWAFF
j_gene: TRBJ1-1
d_gene: TRBD1
abundance: many
len: 13
v_gene: TRBV5-1

CDR3nt: TGTGCCAGCAGCCGAGGAACAGGGGTCGAGTATGGCTACACCTTC
CDR3aa: CASSRGTGVEYGYTF
j_gene: TRBJ1-2
d_gene: TRBD1
abundance: few
len: 15
v_gene: TRBV9

CDR3nt: TGTGCCAGCAGCTGGACAGGCTCTATAGACGAGCAGTACTTC
CDR3aa: CASSWTGSIDEQYF
j_gene: TRBJ2-7
d_gene: TRBD1
abundance: many
len: 14
v_gene: TRBV3-1

CDR3nt: TGTGCCAGTAGTATTCAGGGGGGCAATCAGCCCCAGCATTTT
CDR3aa: CASSIQGGNQPQHF
j_gene: TRBJ1-5
d_gene: TRBD1
abundance: many
len: 14
v_gene: TRBV19

CDR3nt: TGTGCCAGCAGCTTGGTCCGTAACCAAGAGACCCAGTACTTC
CDR3aa: CASSLVRNQETQYF
j_gene: TRBJ2-5
d_gene: -
abundance: -
len: 14
v_gene: TRBV5-4

CDR3nt: TGTGCCAGCTTAATCGGGGCAGGGGGCCAGACTGAAGCTTTCTTT
CDR3aa: CASLIGAGGQTEAFF
j_gene: TRBJ1-1
d_gene: TRBD1
abundance: -
len: 15
v_gene: TRBV6-6

CDR3nt: TGTGCCAGCAGCTCTCAGACGGCCTCCTACAATGAGCAGTTCTTC
CDR3aa: CASSSQTASYNEQFF
j_gene: TRBJ2-1
d_gene: -
abundance: -
len: 15
v_gene: TRBV7-2

CDR3nt: TGTGCCAGCAGCTCCGCTGGGGTAGCGGACACAGATACGCAGTATTTT
CDR3aa: CASSSAGVADTDTQYF
j_gene: TRBJ2-3
d_gene: -
abundance: few
len: 16
v_gene: TRBV5-4

CDR3nt: TGCAGTGCTCTAACAGGGTTGGCACCCCTCCACTTT
CDR3aa: CSALTGLAPLHF
j_gene: TRBJ1-6
d_gene: -
abundance: once
len: 12
v_gene: TRBV20-1

CDR3nt: TGTGCCAGCAGCCCGTCATCCGGGACACAAGAGACCCAGTACTTC
CDR3aa: CASSPSSGTQETQYF
j_gene: TRBJ2-5
d_gene: -
abundance: -
len: 15
v_gene: TRBV7-9

CDR3nt: TGCAGTGCTAGCGGGGGAGGTGAAAACATTCAGTACTTC
CDR3aa: CSASGGGENIQYF
j_gene: TRBJ2-4
d_gene: -
abundance: many
len: 13
v_gene: TRBV20-1

CDR3nt: TGTGCCAGCAGTGAACCTCTCGGACGGAGCACAGATACGCAGTATTTT
CDR3aa: CASSEPLGRSTDTQYF
j_gene: TRBJ2-3
d_gene: -
abundance: few
len: 16
v_gene: TRBV2

CDR3nt: TGTGCCAGCAGCGCCGATCCAGTGGTGGGCAATCAGCCCCAGCATTTT
CDR3aa: CASSADPVVGNQPQHF
j_gene: TRBJ1-5
d_gene: -
abundance: -
len: 16
v_gene: TRBV9

CDR3nt: TGTGCCAGCAGCCCACGGGACGGCGACTCCTACAATGAGCAGTTCTTC
CDR3aa: CASSPRDGDSYNEQFF
j_gene: TRBJ2-1
d_gene: -
abundance: -
len: 16
v_gene: TRBV7-9